Listed here are 4 T cell receptor beta chains from one sample, sequenced in a study of shared clonotypes between healthy human individuals (dated by TCRdb to about 2020). CD8 naive samples were obtained by positive selection for CCR7 among CD45RO-negative cells, yielding a CD45RA+CCR7+ population from which TemRA cells were excluded. Library preparation used the immunoSEQ multiplex PCR assay. The table was pulled from immuneACCESS by TCRdb, which kept in-frame rearrangements only. Such tables lose some clones; where checked, under half of the loss comes from unresolved V genes, and the rest has no known cause. The sample table lists roughly 2,000,000 clones, 85% to 95% of them with a count of one. More than 1.5% of the sample goes to the ten largest clones. The sequencing sample was made of naive CD8+ T cells from PBMCs. This specimen's cell subset or site label, interpreted: CD45RA+CCR7+. These receptors were collected from a man between 18 and 35 years old in good health. Some clones in this sample may be carry-over from other donors' samples.

The chain couples TRBV28 to TRBJ1-6; D remains ambiguous. V shed 2 bases and J shed 0 bases, with 5 bases lying between them. This CDR3 contains 15 residues. Germline CDR1 is MDHEN and CDR2 is SYDVKM. The CDR3 here is CASSLKSSYNSPLHF. The CDR3 DNA is TGTGCCAGCAGTTTAAAGAGCTCCTATAATTCACCCCTCCACTTT.

The chain combines TRBV28 with TRBJ2-7; TRBD1 aligns across 9 bases. Germline lookup yields CDR1 MDHEN and CDR2 SYDVKM. J lost 0 bases, V lost 4 bases, and 7 bases had no gene match. The CDR3 totals 16 residues. The CDR3 protein is CASSSRGQGLSYEQYF. The DNA for the CDR3 is TGTGCCAGCAGTTCGCGGGGACAGGGACTCTCCTACGAGCAGTACTTC.

As regards this clone: Other DNA sequences in this specimen translate into the identical CDR3. The chain couples TRBV6-4 to TRBJ2-1, with 12 bases lining up with TRBD2. This CDR3 has 15 residues. Germline values: CDR1 MRHNA, CDR2 SNTAGT. With V trimmed by 0 bases and J by 7 bases, 1 base remained unmatched. CDR3 bases: TGTGCCAGCAGTGACTCGGGGACTAGCGGGAATGAGCAGTTCTTC. This encodes CASSDSGTSGNEQFF.

This clone is a singleton in its sample. V and J are TRBV27 and TRBJ1-6; 9 bases line up with TRBD1. The CDR3 runs to 14 residues. Germline V gives CDR1 MNHEY, CDR2 SMNVEV (reference sequence). The trim removed 6 bases at V and 9 bases at J, leaving 6 bases unmatched. The CDR3 DNA reads TGTGCCAGCAGCAGGACAGGGGTGGGTTCACCCCTCCACTTT. Protein sequence: CASSRTGVGSPLHF.